This T cell receptor (beta chain) was recorded in a study of high-grade serous ovarian cancer treatment subgroups. About the research overall: Samples averaged roughly 15,000 reads and about 7,100 unique TCR beta rearrangements.

TCRdb keeps only in-frame clones here, not all; method: immunoSEQ multiplex PCR. The sample has roughly 3,500 clones, over 65% seen once. Tumor tissue was taken before any definitive surgery or chemotherapy was given. Study-level points and caveats: Different patients shared almost no repertoire; same-patient tumors shared about 0.1 to 0.79.

As concerns this clone: What it binds is unknown.

The germline V and J ends were trimmed by 0 bases and 4 bases, with 12 bases remaining between them. Germline CDR1 is MDHEN and CDR2 is SYDVKM. The CDR3 length is 15 residues. The sample taken for sequencing was tumor tissue. The chain combines TRBV28 with TRBJ1-2, with D unresolved. This receptor was identified in a human donor with high-grade serous ovarian cancer. The CDR3 DNA reads TGTGCCAGCAGTTTATGGGGAGATGTAGGCTATGGCTACACCTTC. Translating it yields CASSLWGDVGYGYTF.